This TCR beta chain was sequenced in a study of cytomegalovirus exposure and HLA in healthy donors. This CDR3 spans 16 amino acids. V was shortened by 5 bases and J by 5 bases, with 20 bases between the two germline ends. Germline-derived CDR1 and CDR2 are SGHVS and FQNEAQ. Study results and caveats: In an earlier analysis, about 87% or about 30%: the productive usage of most TCR beta V segments. The majority of CMV-associated TCR beta chains were reported as apparently HLA-restricted in a later analysis. Some V segments (TRBV6-2 and TRBV6-3 among them) were excluded as indistinguishable.

Note on this clone: Its antigen is not identified.

Primers for the PCR totalled 60 Vbeta and 13 Jbeta. TCRdb keeps only in-frame clones here, not all; method: immunoSEQ multiplex PCR. The listing records about 160,000 clones. The sequence derives from a woman aged 60-75 years in good health and CMV-seronegative. The chain links TRBV7-8 to TRBJ2-3, with D maybe TRBD2 (6 bases). Sequencing used PBMCs. The CDR3 coding sequence is TGTGCCAGCAGCCAGTGGTACGGGGACGGGAGAGATACGCAGTATTTT. It codes for CASSQWYGDGRDTQYF.